This T cell receptor (beta chain) appears in the sequencing data of a study of shared clonotypes between healthy human individuals. Whole-study findings and limits: When compared with the clonotypes that were shared by all four sorted-subset donors, the non-shared clonotypes turned out to have lower generation probabilities. A generally larger estimated richness was seen in naive subsets than in memory subsets.

The method was immunoSEQ multiplex PCR; TCRdb's version includes in-frame clones alone and lacks a portion of them. The table shows about 2 million clones, with 85% to 95% occurring only once. Only a few counts were recorded for this clone. Its antigen is not identified. V lost 2 bases and J lost 8, with 10 bases in between. Germline values: CDR1 MGHDK, CDR2 SYGVNS. CDR3 length: 14 residues. The sequence was collected from a man aged 18 to 30 in good health. The sample comprised naive CD4+ T cells sorted from blood. Subset meaning: CD45RA+ positively selected. This chain uses TRBV25-1 with TRBJ1-6; D remains ambiguous. The CDR3 bases are TGTGCCAGCAGTGAAGTCGGGCTGCATTCACCCCTCCACTTT. Residues: CASSEVGLHSPLHF.